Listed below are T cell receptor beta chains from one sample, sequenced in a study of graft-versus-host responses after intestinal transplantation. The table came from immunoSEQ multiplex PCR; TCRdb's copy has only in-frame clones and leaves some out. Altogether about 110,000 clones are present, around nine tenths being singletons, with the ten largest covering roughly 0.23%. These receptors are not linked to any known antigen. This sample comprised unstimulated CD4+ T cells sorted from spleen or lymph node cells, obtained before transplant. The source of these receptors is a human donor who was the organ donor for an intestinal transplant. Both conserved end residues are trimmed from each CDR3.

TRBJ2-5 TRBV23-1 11 ASSQNRAETQY
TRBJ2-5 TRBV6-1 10 ASSRTEETQY
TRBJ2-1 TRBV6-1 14 ASSELRQGGYNEQF
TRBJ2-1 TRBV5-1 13 ASRSVRASYNEQF
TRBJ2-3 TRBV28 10 ASSLIGQTQY
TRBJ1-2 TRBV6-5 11 ASSYLDSGGYT
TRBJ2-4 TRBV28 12 ASSIRTGGNIQY
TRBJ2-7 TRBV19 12 ASSIATRSYEQY
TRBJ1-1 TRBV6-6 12 ASSYGGGDTEAF
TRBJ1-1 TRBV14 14 ASSQDRRRGRTEAF
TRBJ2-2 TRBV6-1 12 ASSELQGSGELF
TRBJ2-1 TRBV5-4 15 ASSAQGQGDSYNEQF
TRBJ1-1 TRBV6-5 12 ASSYPSMNTEAF
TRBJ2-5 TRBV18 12 ASSPMSVQETQY
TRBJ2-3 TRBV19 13 ASSLLDLSTDTQY
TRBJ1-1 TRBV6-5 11 ASSYREDTEAF
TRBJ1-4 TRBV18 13 ASSGIRTTNEKLF
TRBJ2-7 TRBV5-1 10 ASRRGESEQY
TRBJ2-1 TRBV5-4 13 ASSSQIGVYNEQF
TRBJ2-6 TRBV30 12 ACFAGSGANVLT
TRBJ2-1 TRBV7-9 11 ASSLYSYNEQF
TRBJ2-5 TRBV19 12 ASANGGPQETQY
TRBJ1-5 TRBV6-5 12 ASSEGGIRQPQH
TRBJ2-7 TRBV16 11 ASSPTSGSRQY
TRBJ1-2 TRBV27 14 ASSLNGGRTNYGYT
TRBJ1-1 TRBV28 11 ASSLSRGPEAF
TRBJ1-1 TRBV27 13 ASRLTFAGHTEAF